The rows below give T cell receptor beta chains drawn from one sample of a study of blood T cell repertoires in COVID-19. The protocol was immunoSEQ multiplex PCR, while the TCRdb copy is restricted to in-frame clones and leaves out a portion. Among roughly 250,000 clones listed, approximately 90% were seen once. The source material was peripheral blood. These receptors were taken from a woman between 40 and 50 years old who had recovered from COVID-19. CDR3s include the opening cysteine and the closing phenylalanine or tryptophan. D genes are given only for firm matches. Not all rows give a size; the values are once, few, many and, for expanded clones, a class.

cdr3_aa	cdr3_nt	clone_size	v_call	j_call	d_call
CASSQSGGQGVYLNIQYF	TGCGCCAGCAGTCAATCGGGGGGACAGGGGGTGTACCTAAACATTCAGTACTTC	NA	TRBV23-1	TRBJ2-4	TRBD1
CATSEQGAHTGELFF	TGTGCCACCAGTGAACAGGGGGCACACACCGGGGAGCTGTTTTTT	NA	TRBV24-1	TRBJ2-2	TRBD1
CASSLAQGALGANVLTF	TGTGCCAGCAGTTTAGCCCAGGGGGCGCTGGGGGCCAACGTCCTGACTTTC	few	TRBV27	TRBJ2-6	TRBD1
CASSIRDAGNSPLHF	TGTGCCAGCAGCATTCGTGACGCCGGGAATTCACCCCTCCACTTT	NA	TRBV5-6	TRBJ1-6	NA
CASRAFGGVENGYTF	TGTGCCAGCAGGGCTTTCGGGGGGGTAGAAAACGGCTACACCTTC	once	TRBV6-5	TRBJ1-2	NA
CASSPPDRASNYGYTF	TGTGCCAGCAGCCCCCCCGACAGGGCCTCCAACTATGGCTACACCTTC	NA	TRBV9	TRBJ1-2	TRBD1
CASSLEGTGRRAEAFF	TGCGCCAGCAGCTTGGAGGGGACAGGCCGACGGGCTGAAGCTTTCTTT	NA	TRBV5-1	TRBJ1-1	TRBD1
CASSLPSGGYGYTF	TGTGCCAGCAGTTTACCAAGCGGGGGGTATGGCTACACCTTC	NA	TRBV28	TRBJ1-2	NA
CASSLGGARSGELFF	TGTGCCAGCAGCTTGGGGGGGGCGCGAAGCGGGGAGCTGTTTTTT	NA	TRBV7-2	TRBJ2-2	NA
CASSYSGSGTYEQYF	TGTGCCAGCAGTTACTCCGGTAGCGGTACCTACGAGCAGTACTTC	NA	TRBV6-6	TRBJ2-7	NA
CASSRAPNTGELFF	TGCGCCAGCAGTCGAGCGCCGAACACCGGGGAGCTGTTTTTT	NA	TRBV23-1	TRBJ2-2	NA
CASSPPAGALAKNIQYF	TGTGCCAGCAGCCCCCCGGCGGGAGCTCTAGCCAAAAACATTCAGTACTTC	NA	TRBV7-8	TRBJ2-4	TRBD2
CASSLGGGRSNQPQHF	TGTGCCAGCAGCTTGGGGGGGGGCCGGAGCAATCAGCCCCAGCATTTT	NA	TRBV5-6	TRBJ1-5	NA
CASRPSRVDYGYTF	TGTGCCAGTAGACCCTCGCGGGTCGACTATGGCTACACCTTC	NA	TRBV19	TRBJ1-2	NA
CASSEQGPGELFF	TGTGCCAGCAGCGAGCAGGGCCCCGGGGAGCTGTTTTTT	many	TRBV9	TRBJ2-2	NA
CASSSTGVSYGYTF	TGCGCCAGCTCGTCGACAGGGGTTTCCTATGGCTACACCTTC	NA	TRBV5-1	TRBJ1-2	TRBD1
CASSEALRGGGRSSQPQHF	TGTGCCAGCAGTGAAGCGCTTCGAGGGGGGGGGCGTTCGTCTCAGCCCCAGCATTTT	NA	TRBV6-1	TRBJ1-5	NA
CASSLGGGPYNEQFF	TGTGCCAGCAGCTTAGGCGGGGGGCCCTACAATGAGCAGTTCTTC	NA	TRBV11-3	TRBJ2-1	TRBD2
CASRPGARVETQYF	TGTGCCAGCAGGCCTGGGGCCAGGGTAGAGACCCAGTACTTC	NA	TRBV6-5	TRBJ2-5	NA
CASSFGTRLDNEQFF	TGTGCCAGCAGCTTTGGGACTAGGTTAGACAATGAGCAGTTCTTC	NA	TRBV11-3	TRBJ2-1	TRBD2
CASSEMAGGAAYEQYF	TGTGCCAGCAGTGAAATGGCAGGAGGGGCGGCCTACGAGCAGTACTTC	once	TRBV6-1	TRBJ2-7	NA
CASSRGLAGASTQYF	TGTGCCAGCAGCCGGGGTCTAGCGGGGGCGAGCACCCAGTACTTC	NA	TRBV9	TRBJ2-5	TRBD2
CASSRRRSLNTEAFF	TGCGCCAGCAGCCGCCGAAGGAGCTTGAACACTGAAGCTTTCTTT	NA	TRBV4-3	TRBJ1-1	NA